The clone carrying this T cell receptor (beta chain) was observed a handful of times. Germline values: CDR1 LNHDA, CDR2 SQIVND (reference sequence). V gave up 3 bases and J gave up 9 bases, with 15 bases separating them. CDR3 length equals 13 residues. The data belong to a study of response to subunit inactivated influenza vaccine. TCRdb recomputed calls from the RT-PCR reads with MiXCR, one row per CDR3 protein. Of approximately 530,000 distinct CDR3 sequences in the sample, 6% to 9% were seen once. This chain uses TRBV19 with TRBJ2-7; no definite D call. The clonotype was recovered from a man in his fifties or sixties who received an inactivated influenza vaccine. Sequenced material: PBMCs from blood, taken less than 30 months after vaccination. This CDR3 reads CASSIKKETLQYF. In nucleotides, the CDR3 is TGTGCCAGTAGTATTAAAAAGGAGACACTGCAGTACTTC. The full variable domain, rest sourced from reference TRBV19 and TRBJ2-7, is DGGITQSPKYLFRKEGQNVTLSCEQNLNHDAMYWYRQDPGQGLRLIYYSQIVNDFQKGDIAEGYSVSREKKESFPLTVTSAQKNPTAFYLCASSIKKETLQYFGPGTRLTVT.